One T cell receptor (beta chain) is described in this entry. Its antigen is unidentified. The source of the sample is a study of breast tumors, draining lymph nodes, adjacent tissues. Study-level results: Tumors had less TCR diversity than lymph nodes, more than nontumor tissue.

TCRdb reanalysed the multiplex PCR reads using MiXCR and keeps one entry per CDR3 protein. The repertoire consists of over 150,000 distinct CDR3 sequences, with about 30% occurring once and the leading ten covering roughly 4.3%. The CDR3 runs to 13 residues. CDR1 is DFQATT, CDR2 SNEGSKA, per germline (reference sequence). The V gene end was trimmed by 5 bases and the J gene end by 1 base; junction bases not matched to a gene: 1. Axillary draining lymph nodes of breast cancer patients supplied the node samples. The origin of this receptor is a female donor with breast cancer. Some clones in this sample may be carry-over from other donors' samples. Sequencing used axillary lymph node tissue. The V and J genes are TRBV20-1 and TRBJ1-1; TRBD1 agrees at 10 bases. Here the CDR3 DNA reads TGCAGTGCTCGGGACAGGGGGAACACTGAAGCTTTCTTT. It is translated as CSARDRGNTEAFF.